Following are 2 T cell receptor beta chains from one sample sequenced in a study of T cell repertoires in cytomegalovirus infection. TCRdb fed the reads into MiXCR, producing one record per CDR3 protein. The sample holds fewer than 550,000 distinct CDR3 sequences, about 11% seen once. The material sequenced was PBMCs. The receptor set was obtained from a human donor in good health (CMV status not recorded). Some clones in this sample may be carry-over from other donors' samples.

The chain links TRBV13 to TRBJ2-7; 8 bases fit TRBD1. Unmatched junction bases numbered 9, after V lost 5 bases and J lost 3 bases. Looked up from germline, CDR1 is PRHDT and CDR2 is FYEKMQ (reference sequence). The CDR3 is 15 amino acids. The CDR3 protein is CASSLGQGLVYEQYF. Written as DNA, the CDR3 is TGTGCCAGCAGCCTCGGACAGGGTTTAGTCTACGAGCAGTACTTC.

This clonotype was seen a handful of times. CDR3 region: CSAITSGRVYEQFF. In DNA, the CDR3 is TGCAGTGCGATAACTAGCGGGAGGGTCTATGAGCAGTTCTTC. This sequence joins TRBV20-1 and TRBJ2-1; TRBD2 matches at 13 bases. Germline V gene data show CDR1 as DFQATT and CDR2 as SNEGSKA (reference sequence). Trimming removed 6 bases from V and 8 bases from J; junction bases left unmatched: 7. The CDR3 is 14 residues long.